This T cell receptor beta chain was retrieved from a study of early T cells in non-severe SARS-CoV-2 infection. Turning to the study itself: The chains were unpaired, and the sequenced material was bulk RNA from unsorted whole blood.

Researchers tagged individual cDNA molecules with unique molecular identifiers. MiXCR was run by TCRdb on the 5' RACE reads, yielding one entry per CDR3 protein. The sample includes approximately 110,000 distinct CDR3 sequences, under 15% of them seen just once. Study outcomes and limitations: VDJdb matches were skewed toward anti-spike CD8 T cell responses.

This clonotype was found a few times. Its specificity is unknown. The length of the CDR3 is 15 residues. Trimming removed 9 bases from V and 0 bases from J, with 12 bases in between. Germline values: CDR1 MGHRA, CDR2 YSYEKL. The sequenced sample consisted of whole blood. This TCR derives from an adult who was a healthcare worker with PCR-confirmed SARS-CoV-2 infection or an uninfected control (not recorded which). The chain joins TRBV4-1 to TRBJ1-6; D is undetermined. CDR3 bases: TGCGCCAGTCAGCGGGGAAGCTCCTATAATTCACCCCTCCACTTT. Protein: CASQRGSSYNSPLHF.